This TCR beta chain is from a study of cytomegalovirus exposure and HLA in healthy donors. After removal of 5 bases from V and 1 base from J, the junction contained 6 bases not matched to a gene. CDR3 length: 16 amino acids. Germline CDR1 reads MDHEN; CDR2 reads SYDVKM. 13 Jbeta primers and 60 Vbeta primers were used for the PCR. The repertoire was sequenced with immunoSEQ multiplex PCR; TCRdb's copy has only in-frame clones and lacks some. Seen here are roughly 190,000 clones, roughly four fifths observed once, and the top ten hold under 2.5%. Sequenced input: PBMCs. The rearrangement joins TRBV28 to TRBJ2-2, with TRBD1 matching 8 bases. This TCR derives from a woman between 25 and 40 years old in good health and CMV-seropositive. CDR3 residues: CASSPIGTGNTGELFF. The CDR3 DNA reads TGTGCCAGCAGTCCGATCGGGACAGGGAACACCGGGGAGCTGTTTTTT.